The present T cell receptor beta chain was sequenced within a study of T-cell reconstitution after alpha-beta-depleted transplantation in children. Study observations and caveats: After one year, T-cell counts and TCRbeta diversity mostly came from new T cells.

With 5 bases clipped from V and 3 bases from J, the junction kept 10 bases outside the gene matches. Germline lookup yields CDR1 SGHTA and CDR2 FQGNSA. CDR3 size: 15 residues. The library targeted TCRbeta and was prepared with unique molecular identifiers. TCRdb independently ran MiXCR on the PCR reads; one entry per CDR3 protein. The sample shows some 150,000 distinct CDR3 sequences, roughly 8.8% of them seen only once. This clonotype appeared many times. No antigen is known for it. This receptor was obtained from a female patient aged 2-10 years who had a stem cell transplant for congenital amegakaryocytic thrombocytopenia, so the T cells may come from the graft donor. The material sequenced was PBMCs, mostly from graft donor cells, taken 180 days after TCRalphabeta/CD19-depleted stem cell transplant. This chain connects TRBV7-2 to TRBJ2-7; the match to TRBD1 covers 7 bases. CDR3 bases: TGTGCCAGCAGCGTAACAGGGGATAGGTACTACGAGCAGTACTTC. It yields the protein CASSVTGDRYYEQYF. Combining the CDR3 with reference TRBV7-2 and TRBJ2-7 gives the whole variable domain GAGVSQSPSNKVTEKGKDVELRCDPISGHTALYWYRQSLGQGLEFLIYFQGNSAPDKSGLPSDRFSAERTGGSVSTLTIQRTQQEDSAVYLCASSVTGDRYYEQYFGPGTRLTVT.